The 18 T cell receptor beta chains listed next were all sequenced from one sample in a study of neurological immune-mediated disorders. MiXCR, run by TCRdb on the 5' RACE reads, gives a single entry per CDR3 protein. Among 80,000 to 85,000 distinct CDR3 sequences listed, around 2.6% were seen once. Sequencing input: PBMCs. The receptors originated from a woman aged 30 to 39 with multiple sclerosis.

This clonotype was detected ten times or more. The chain couples TRBV7-2 to TRBJ2-3; D tentatively fits TRBD1 or TRBD2 (5 bases each). CDR1 and CDR2 from the germline V gene are SGHTA and FQGNSA. The CDR3 is 14 amino acids. The ends were cut back, 2 bases at V and 4 bases at J, with 10 bases in the middle. For the CDR3, the DNA is TGTGCCAGCAGCTTAATGGGGGAACCAGATACGCAGTATTTT. It yields the protein CASSLMGEPDTQYF. The full variable domain, in which reference TRBV7-2 and TRBJ2-3 provide the parts outside the CDR3, is GAGVSQSPSNKVTEKGKDVELRCDPISGHTALYWYRQSLGQGLEFLIYFQGNSAPDKSGLPSDRFSAERTGGSVSTLTIQRTQQEDSAVYLCASSLMGEPDTQYFGPGTRLTVL.

This clonotype was seen many times. J is TRBJ1-2 and V is TRBV24-1; no clear D gene. Germline V CDR1 and CDR2: KGHDR, SFDVKD. Trimming cost V 1 base and J 0 bases, with 5 bases left between them. The CDR3 is made up of 14 amino acids. Here the CDR3 DNA reads TGTGCCACCAGTGATTTTGACACTAACTATGGCTACACCTTC. The encoded protein is CATSDFDTNYGYTF.

This clonotype was found many times. This chain joins TRBV29-1 and TRBJ2-1, with D maybe TRBD1 (6 bases). Germline CDR1 and CDR2: SQVTM and ANQGSEA. The CDR3 contains 15 residues. V lost 7 bases to trimming and J lost 3 bases, with 19 bases between them. The CDR3 protein is CSGTPTGQGYNEQFF. The CDR3 DNA is TGCAGCGGCACCCCCACAGGGCAGGGCTACAATGAGCAGTTCTTC.

The chain uses TRBV19 and TRBJ2-3; 13 bases line up with TRBD2. V gave up 2 bases and J gave up 4 bases; unmatched junction bases: 9. Germline values: CDR1 LNHDA, CDR2 SQIVND (reference sequence). The CDR3 spans 18 residues. CDR3 in amino acids: CASSIIKWTSGSPDTQYF. CDR3 sequence (DNA): TGTGCCAGTAGTATAATCAAGTGGACTAGCGGGAGCCCAGATACGCAGTATTTT.

This clonotype occurred many times. The chain carries TRBV7-9 and TRBJ2-7; D call uncertain. CDR1 is SEHNR, CDR2 FQNEAQ, per germline (reference sequence). The CDR3 has 13 residues. Trimming cost V 5 bases and J 0 bases, with 8 bases left between them. The CDR3 reads CASSPPLSYEQYF. As DNA, the CDR3 is TGTGCCAGCAGCCCTCCCCTCTCCTACGAGCAGTACTTC.

This clonotype was recorded at least ten times. This chain connects TRBV5-1 to TRBJ2-2, with 9 bases aligning to TRBD1. Trimming took 5 bases from V and 6 from J; bases not matched to a gene: 8. Germline-derived CDR1 and CDR2 are SGHRS and YFSETQ. The CDR3 extends over 15 amino acids. CDR3 in amino acids: CASRPNHRGPGELFF. CDR3 nucleotides: TGCGCCAGCAGGCCTAACCACAGGGGGCCCGGGGAGCTGTTTTTT. Filled out from reference TRBV5-1 and TRBJ2-2, the complete variable domain reads KAGVTQTPRYLIKTRGQQVTLSCSPISGHRSVSWYQQTPGQGLQFLFEYFSETQRNKGNFPGRFSGRQFSNSRSEMNVSTLELGDSALYLCASRPNHRGPGELFFGEGSRLTVL.

This clonotype has a count of ten or more. J is TRBJ2-2 and V is TRBV12-3 or TRBV12-4; 12 bases line up with TRBD1. The V segment lost 6 bases and the J segment 6 bases; nucleotides outside the gene matches: 5. CDR3 length equals 15 residues. The CDR3 loop reads CASSSGTGGPGELFF. CDR3 coding DNA: TGTGCCAGCAGCTCCGGGACAGGGGGCCCCGGGGAGCTGTTTTTT.

This clonotype has at least ten counts. The chain is built from TRBV7-9 and TRBJ2-1, with 14 bases matching TRBD2. CDR3 length equals 15 residues. Losses at the gene ends were 8 bases for V and 8 bases for J; bases not matched to a gene: 8. Germline V gene sequence: CDR1 SEHNR, CDR2 FQNEAQ (reference sequence). Written as DNA, the CDR3 is TGTGCCAGCCGCACAGGGACTAGCGGGAGTGATGAGCAGTTCTTC. This gives the protein CASRTGTSGSDEQFF.

This clonotype was recorded many times. Here the CDR3 DNA reads TGCAGTGCTAGAGATCGGACTAGCGGGAGCTTAGGGACCGGGGAGCTGTTTTTT. Amino acids: CSARDRTSGSLGTGELFF. The chain has TRBV20-1 and TRBJ2-2, with 13 bases lining up with TRBD2. This CDR3 region has 18 residues. Trimming at V came to 0 bases and at J to 5 bases, leaving 9 bases not matched to a gene. Germline CDR1 reads DFQATT; CDR2 reads SNEGSKA (reference sequence).

This clonotype was found many times. The chain links TRBV5-1 to TRBJ2-7; D might be TRBD1 (5 bases). The V end lost 0 bases, the J end lost 5 bases, and 12 bases lay between the germline ends. Germline V lookup: CDR1 SGHRS, CDR2 YFSETQ. This CDR3 region has 14 residues. CDR3 nucleotides: TGCGCCAGCAGCTTGGGATTAGCACAGGACGAGCAGTACTTC. This translates into CASSLGLAQDEQYF. The full variable domain, completed using reference TRBV5-1 and TRBJ2-7, is KAGVTQTPRYLIKTRGQQVTLSCSPISGHRSVSWYQQTPGQGLQFLFEYFSETQRNKGNFPGRFSGRQFSNSRSEMNVSTLELGDSALYLCASSLGLAQDEQYFGPGTRLTVT.

This clonotype occurred many times. The V gene is TRBV27, the J gene TRBJ1-1; 8 bases are a match to TRBD1. The junction had 7 bases not matched to a gene; V was cut back by 9 bases and J by 1 base. CDR1 and CDR2 from the germline V gene are MNHEY and SMNVEV (reference sequence). The CDR3 has 14 amino acids. The CDR3, as DNA: TGTGCCAGTAAACCCGGGACAGGGAACACTGAAGCTTTCTTT. The encoded protein is CASKPGTGNTEAFF.

This clonotype was recorded many times. This chain joins TRBV7-6 and TRBJ2-7, with D possibly matching TRBD2 (5 bases). The CDR3 runs to 13 residues. V was clipped by 6 bases and J by 1 base, with 10 bases between them. Germline loops: CDR1 SGHVS, CDR2 FNYEAQ. CDR3 in amino acids: CASSLAESYEQYF. In DNA form, the CDR3 reads TGTGCCAGCAGTCTAGCTGAATCCTACGAGCAGTACTTC. The whole variable domain, remainder taken from reference TRBV7-6 and TRBJ2-7, is GAGVSQSPRYKVTKRGQDVALRCDPISGHVSLYWYRQALGQGPEFLTYFNYEAQQDKSGLPNDRFSAERPEGSISTLTIQRTEQRDSAMYRCASSLAESYEQYFGPGTRLTVT.

This clonotype was detected many times. CDR3 nucleotide sequence: TGTGCCAGCAGTAGGGACAGGGGGGCGTACGAGCAGTACTTC. Its translation is CASSRDRGAYEQYF. J is TRBJ2-7 and V is TRBV12-3 or TRBV12-4; 11 bases line up with TRBD1. V shed 5 bases, J shed 4 bases, and the junction held 4 bases outside the gene matches. The CDR3 covers 14 residues.

The sample holds many counts of this clonotype. The chain is built from TRBV7-2 and TRBJ2-7, with TRBD2 matching over 13 bases. This CDR3 spans 15 amino acids. The germline gives CDR1 SGHTA, CDR2 FQGNSA. J gave up 5 bases and V 3 bases, and 4 bases lay outside the gene matches. The CDR3 sequence: CASSFRTSGSHEQYF. CDR3 DNA sequence: TGTGCCAGCAGCTTCCGGACTAGCGGGAGTCACGAGCAGTACTTC.

This clonotype was recorded at least ten times. The V and J genes are TRBV5-1 and TRBJ1-1; D is unclear. This CDR3 is 13 amino acids long. V was cut by 4 bases and J by 4 bases, with 11 bases left in between. CDR1 is SGHRS and CDR2 is YFSETQ in the germline V gene. The DNA for the CDR3 is TGCGCCAGCAGCCGGGAATTGGGCACTGAAGCTTTCTTT. Encoded protein: CASSRELGTEAFF.

This clonotype was seen ten or more times. The gene calls are TRBV4-1 and TRBJ2-1, with 12 bases aligning to TRBD2. The CDR3 is made up of 19 amino acids. V shed 0 bases, J shed 7 bases, and the junction held 13 bases outside the gene matches. Germline CDR1 reads MGHRA; CDR2 reads YSYEKL. The DNA of the CDR3 is TGCGCCAGCAGCCAAGATAGGGTTAGGCTAGCGGGGGGGAGGAATGAGCAGTTCTTC. Its translation is CASSQDRVRLAGGRNEQFF.

This clonotype was seen at least ten times. This chain links TRBV9 with TRBJ2-7; TRBD1 or TRBD2 may be the D gene (5 bases each). Germline CDR1 SGDLS, CDR2 YYNGEE. CDR3 size: 14 residues. Trimming left V 4 bases short and J 2 bases short, with 13 bases between. This CDR3 is CASSLRDGPYEQYF. CDR3 sequence (DNA): TGTGCCAGCAGCCTCAGGGACGGACCCTACGAGCAGTACTTC.

This clonotype occurred many times. The rearrangement links TRBV20-1 to TRBJ2-7; D gene ambiguous. The CDR3 has 10 amino acids. Germline V gene sequence: CDR1 DFQATT, CDR2 SNEGSKA (reference sequence). Between the trimmed V and J ends, which lost 6 bases and 6 bases, there was a span of 9 bases. CDR3 nucleotides: TGCAGTGCCTTAGCTTTCGAGCAGTACTTC. This codes for CSALAFEQYF.